A single sample is the source of the 10 T cell receptor beta chains below, sequenced in a study of T cell clonotyping in hematopoietic cell transplantation. The protocol was immunoSEQ multiplex PCR, while the TCRdb copy is restricted to in-frame clones and leaves out a portion. Among about 8,000 clones, roughly 94% were seen once, and the ten largest hold about 1.3%. The source material was peripheral blood mononuclear cells, sampled 30 days after allogeneic stem cell transplant. Receptor source: a male patient aged 55-69 years who had an allogeneic stem cell transplant from an unrelated donor, so T cells may come from the graft donor. Some clones in this sample may be carry-over from other donors' samples.

V and J are TRBV6-5 and TRBJ2-1; D possibly corresponds to TRBD2 (6 bases). The CDR3 consists of 15 residues. Germline V gene sequence: CDR1 MNHEY, CDR2 SVGAGI. Trimming took off 2 bases at V and 4 bases at J, with 12 bases between the two ends. CDR3 amino acids: CASSYGGNHYNEQFF. The DNA for the CDR3 is TGTGCCAGCAGTTACGGCGGGAACCATTACAATGAGCAGTTCTTC.

Concerning this clone itself: Germline and junction disagree at one end, which may indicate a read error. The chain combines TRBV6-5 with TRBJ2-7; 11 positions agree with TRBD2. This CDR3 is 14 amino acids long. Per germline, CDR1 MNHEY and CDR2 SVGAGI. The CDR3 reads CASSYSMLAGGRHF. The CDR3 DNA follows: TGTGCCAGCAGTTACTCGATGCTAGCGGGAGGAAGACACTTC.

V and J are TRBV28 and TRBJ2-7; 7 bases agree with TRBD2. Germline CDR1 MDHEN, CDR2 SYDVKM. The CDR3 spans 15 residues. V gave up 3 bases and J gave up 2 bases; unmatched junction bases: 7. The CDR3: CASSLLAGLTYEQYF. CDR3 sequence (DNA): TGTGCCAGCAGTTTGTTAGCGGGTCTAACCTACGAGCAGTACTTC. The variable domain in full, with the rest retrieved from reference TRBV28 and TRBJ2-7, is DVKVTQSSRYLVKRTGEKVFLECVQDMDHENMFWYRQDPGLGLRLIYFSYDVKMKEKGDIPEGYSVSREKKERFSLILESASTNQTSMYLCASSLLAGLTYEQYFGPGTRLTVT.

The rearrangement uses TRBV7-6 and TRBJ2-1; D not certain. The V gene lost 2 bases and the J gene lost 4 bases, with 12 bases spanning the gap. CDR1 and CDR2 (germline): SGHVS, FNYEAQ. The CDR3 contains 15 residues. DNA of the CDR3: TGTGCCAGCAGCTTAAGGCGTGGGCTTTACAATGAGCAGTTCTTC. Translation: CASSLRRGLYNEQFF.

This clone was detected a few times. The chain is built from TRBV29-1 and TRBJ1-5, with D hard to call. With 6 bases removed from V and 1 base from J, the gap between germline ends came to 7 bases. The CDR3 is 12 amino acids. Germline values: CDR1 SQVTM, CDR2 ANQGSEA. The CDR3 sequence is CSVQDSNQPQHF. CDR3 DNA: TGCAGCGTCCAAGACAGCAATCAGCCCCAGCATTTT. Filled out from reference TRBV29-1 and TRBJ1-5, the complete variable domain reads SAVISQKPSRDICQRGTSLTIQCQVDSQVTMMFWYRQQPGQSLTLIATANQGSEATYESGFVIDKFPISRPNLTFSTLTVSNMSPEDSSIYLCSVQDSNQPQHFGDGTRLSIL.

CDR3 bases: TGCGCCAGCCGCGGAGCGGGAGGAATCCACACCGGGGAGCTGTTTTTT. As protein: CASRGAGGIHTGELFF. J is TRBJ2-2 and V is TRBV4-1; 9 positions agree with TRBD2. V shed 8 bases and J 3 bases; nucleotides not matched to a gene: 10. The CDR3 extends over 16 amino acids. Germline V gene sequence: CDR1 MGHRA, CDR2 YSYEKL.

The sample holds one count of this clone. The rearrangement uses TRBV27 and TRBJ1-5; 7 bases fit TRBD1. Germline trimming cut 5 bases from V and 7 bases from J; bases unmatched to any gene: 8. The CDR3 totals 14 residues. Germline V gene lookup returns CDR1 MNHEY and CDR2 SMNVEV (reference sequence). CDR3 sequence: CASSPYTGEQPQHF. CDR3 DNA sequence: TGTGCCAGCAGTCCATACACAGGGGAACAGCCCCAGCATTTT.

This clone has only one observation. The chain uses TRBV4-1 and TRBJ1-3, with unresolved D. The V end was cut by 7 bases, the J end by 1 base, with 14 bases between. Per the germline V gene, CDR1 is MGHRA and CDR2 is YSYEKL. The CDR3 runs 15 residues. The CDR3 nucleotides read TGCGCCAGCACTACCAAGCGCGGATCTGGAAACACCATATATTTT. Translating it yields CASTTKRGSGNTIYF.

V usage is TRBV4-1 and J usage is TRBJ2-1, with D tentatively TRBD2 (7 bases). V was cut by 1 base and J by 9 bases, with 19 bases left in between. Looked up from germline, CDR1 is MGHRA and CDR2 is YSYEKL. The CDR3 extends over 16 amino acids. CDR3: CASSQVGRERGGEQFF. Written as DNA, the CDR3 is TGCGCCAGCAGCCAAGTTGGACGGGAGAGGGGGGGTGAGCAGTTCTTC.

This chain connects TRBV20-1 to TRBJ2-7; 12 nucleotides agree with TRBD1. The CDR3 is made up of 11 amino acids. The V gene end was trimmed by 7 bases and the J gene end by 12 bases; junction bases not matched to a gene: 7. Looked up from germline, CDR1 is DFQATT and CDR2 is SNEGSKA (reference sequence). CDR3 DNA sequence: TGCAGTGTCCCGGGACAGGGGGCGGCGTACTTC. It is translated as CSVPGQGAAYF.